These 24 T cell receptor beta chains came from one sample sequenced in a study of cytomegalovirus exposure and HLA in healthy donors. The PCR ran on 60 Vbeta and 13 Jbeta primers. Method: immunoSEQ multiplex PCR; TCRdb's copy keeps in-frame clones and lacks some. This table has about 100,000 clones, over 70% appearing once. The sequencing sample was made of PBMCs. These receptors were obtained from a man between 25 and 39 years old in good health and CMV-seronegative.

CDR3 residues: CASSQQEGSNQPQHF. DNA for the CDR3: TGCGCCAGCAGCCAACAGGAGGGGAGCAATCAGCCCCAGCATTTT. The genes are TRBV4-1 and TRBJ1-5; TRBD1 might be the D (5 bases). There are 15 residues in the CDR3. CDR1 and CDR2 (germline): MGHRA, YSYEKL. The V end was cut by 2 bases, the J end by 1 base, with 9 bases between.

The gene calls are TRBV10-2 and TRBJ2-7; weak D call: TRBD1 (7 bases). Germline values: CDR1 WSHSY, CDR2 SAAADI. CDR3 size: 15 residues. With 3 bases removed from V and 3 bases from J, the gap between germline ends came to 15 bases. CDR3 bases: TGCGCCAGCAGTGATTGGGCGGGACAGATCTACGAGCAGTACTTC. As protein: CASSDWAGQIYEQYF.

This clone was seen a few times. The chain has TRBV6-5 and TRBJ1-2; no clear D gene. The V end was cut by 0 bases, the J end by 0 bases, with 11 bases between. The CDR3 is made up of 16 amino acids. Per germline, CDR1 MNHEY and CDR2 SVGAGI. The CDR3 region is CASSYSSGFSNYGYTF. The CDR3 bases are TGTGCCAGCAGTTACTCCTCGGGGTTCTCTAACTATGGCTACACCTTC.

The V gene is TRBV4-2, the J gene TRBJ2-2; the match to TRBD2 covers 10 bases. The V segment lost 3 bases and the J segment 5 bases; nucleotides outside the gene matches: 9. Germline V gene sequence: CDR1 LGHNA, CDR2 YNFKEQ. This CDR3 has 17 residues. The DNA of the CDR3 is TGTGCCAGCAGCCATCCCCTAGCGGGAGTAGGGACCGGGGAGCTGTTTTTT. Translating gives CASSHPLAGVGTGELFF.

The gene calls are TRBV30 and TRBJ2-1, with D possibly matching TRBD2 (6 bases). Trimming took 7 bases from V and 4 from J, leaving 14 bases between them. Germline assignment: CDR1 GTSNPN and CDR2 SVGIG (reference sequence). This CDR3 is built from 13 residues. DNA of the CDR3: TGTGCCTCTGACCCGGGACTTTACAATGAGCAGTTCTTC. It codes for CASDPGLYNEQFF.

The V call is TRBV5-4, the J call TRBJ2-7; D remains ambiguous. This CDR3 is built from 13 residues. Germline-derived CDR1 and CDR2 are SGHNT and YYREEE (reference sequence). Trimming removed 2 bases from V and 0 bases from J, with 6 bases in between. This CDR3 reads CASSFRSSYEQYF. In DNA, the CDR3 is TGTGCCAGCAGCTTCAGAAGCTCCTACGAGCAGTACTTC. The full variable domain, completed using reference TRBV5-4 and TRBJ2-7, is ETGVTQSPTHLIKTRGQQVTLRCSSQSGHNTVSWYQQALGQGPQFIFQYYREEENGRGNFPPRFSGLQFPNYSSELNVNALELDDSALYLCASSFRSSYEQYFGPGTRLTVT.

The chain joins TRBV2 to TRBJ2-1; 7 nucleotides line up with TRBD2. Trimming removed 8 bases from V and 4 bases from J; junction bases left unmatched: 5. The CDR3 totals 13 residues. From germline, CDR1 is SNHLY and CDR2 FYNNEI. CDR3 residues: CASLGGGYNEQFF. Written as DNA, the CDR3 is TGTGCCAGCTTGGGGGGGGGTTACAATGAGCAGTTCTTC.

The chain employs TRBV18 and TRBJ2-1, with D possibly being TRBD2 (5 bases). V dropped 6 bases and J dropped 8 bases, with 8 bases sitting between them. The CDR3 covers 11 residues. CDR1 and CDR2 from the germline V gene are KGHSH and LQKENI. The CDR3 sequence: CASSGGDEQFF. DNA for the CDR3: TGTGCCAGCTCCGGAGGAGATGAGCAGTTCTTC.

The chain has TRBV6-1 and TRBJ2-5, with unresolved D. The CDR3 is 16 residues long. V dropped 2 bases and J dropped 2 bases, with 15 bases sitting between them. Germline CDR1 is MNHNS and CDR2 is SASEGT. CDR3 in amino acids: CASSESPGASQETQYF. CDR3 in DNA: TGTGCCAGCAGTGAAAGTCCAGGCGCCTCTCAAGAGACCCAGTACTTC.

This sequence joins TRBV7-2 and TRBJ2-3, with 7 positions matching TRBD2. The junction had 10 bases not matched to a gene; V was cut back by 5 bases and J by 2 bases. This CDR3 is built from 16 residues. The germline gives CDR1 SGHTA, CDR2 FQGNSA. CDR3 bases: TGTGCCAGCAGCCTCTCAGCGGGAAGGGCCACAGATACGCAGTATTTT. Amino acids: CASSLSAGRATDTQYF.

The J gene is TRBJ1-2, the V gene TRBV19, with D perhaps TRBD1 (5 bases). Trimming took 9 bases from V and 5 from J, leaving 13 bases between them. The CDR3 runs 12 residues. CDR1 LNHDA and CDR2 SQIVND come from the germline V gene (reference sequence). The CDR3 spells CASSGTAYGYTF. The CDR3 coding sequence is TGTGCCAGCAGCGGGACCGCATATGGCTACACCTTC.

The rearrangement links TRBV5-1 to TRBJ2-7; perhaps TRBD1 as D (7 bases). Per germline, CDR1 SGHRS and CDR2 YFSETQ. V lost 3 bases and J 7 bases, leaving 17 bases between the germline ends. This CDR3 is 14 amino acids long. The CDR3 DNA is TGCGCCAGCAGCTCAGGGGGGCCCGGAAGGGAGCAGTACTTC. It codes for CASSSGGPGREQYF. The whole variable domain, remainder taken from reference TRBV5-1 and TRBJ2-7, is KAGVTQTPRYLIKTRGQQVTLSCSPISGHRSVSWYQQTPGQGLQFLFEYFSETQRNKGNFPGRFSGRQFSNSRSEMNVSTLELGDSALYLCASSSGGPGREQYFGPGTRLTVT.

The chain combines TRBV9 with TRBJ1-1; D remains unclear. This CDR3 has 13 amino acids. V was trimmed by 4 bases and J by 12 bases, leaving 19 bases between them. Germline V gene data show CDR1 as SGDLS and CDR2 as YYNGEE. The CDR3 loop reads CASSSDGTGMTFF. For the CDR3, the DNA is TGTGCCAGCAGCTCCGACGGTACGGGGATGACTTTCTTT.

The V call is TRBV6-1, the J call TRBJ2-1; tentatively, D is TRBD1 (6 bases). CDR1 MNHNS and CDR2 SASEGT come from the germline V gene. With 6 bases removed from V and 8 bases from J, the gap between germline ends came to 14 bases. The CDR3 has 13 residues. The CDR3 sequence is CASRAQGSHEQFF. DNA of the CDR3: TGTGCCAGCAGAGCACAGGGTAGCCATGAGCAGTTCTTC.

This chain connects TRBV6-5 to TRBJ2-3, with TRBD2 matching over 10 bases. Losses at the gene ends were 2 bases for V and 6 bases for J; bases not matched to a gene: 5. The CDR3 totals 15 residues. Germline V lookup: CDR1 MNHEY, CDR2 SVGAGI. The CDR3 sequence: CASSYGTSAGDTQYF. As DNA, the CDR3 is TGTGCCAGCAGTTACGGGACTAGCGCCGGTGATACGCAGTATTTT.

The chain recombines TRBV2 with TRBJ2-7, with 10 bases lining up with TRBD2. The CDR3 length is 14 residues. V lost 9 bases to trimming and J lost 3 bases; unmatched junction nucleotides: 8. The germline gives CDR1 SNHLY, CDR2 FYNNEI. Here the CDR3 DNA reads TGTGCCAGGGCAAGACTAGCGGGCGTCTACGAGCAGTACTTC. As protein: CARARLAGVYEQYF.

The CDR3 DNA reads TGCGCCAGCAGCTTGTCCCCCGGGGGCTACACCTTC. Amino acid sequence: CASSLSPGGYTF. This chain links TRBV5-1 with TRBJ1-2; no definite D call. This CDR3 is 12 amino acids long. V was trimmed by 1 base and J by 8 bases, leaving 9 bases between them. CDR1 and CDR2 from the germline V gene are SGHRS and YFSETQ.

The chain couples TRBV5-4 to TRBJ2-7, with TRBD2 matching over 8 bases. J gave up 0 bases and V 6 bases, and 5 bases lay outside the gene matches. This CDR3 is built from 14 residues. Germline CDR1 SGHNT, CDR2 YYREEE (reference sequence). For the CDR3, the DNA is TGTGCCAGCAACCCGGGAGGGCGCTCCTACGAGCAGTACTTC. Translating it yields CASNPGGRSYEQYF.

The chain employs TRBV9 and TRBJ1-6; D not certain. Germline values: CDR1 SGDLS, CDR2 YYNGEE. Trimming removed 3 bases from V and 8 bases from J, with 12 bases in between. The CDR3 has 14 amino acids. The CDR3 is CASSETGLDSPLHF. The CDR3 nucleotides are TGTGCCAGCAGCGAGACCGGTCTAGATTCACCCCTCCACTTT.

The chain joins TRBV5-1 to TRBJ2-1; 9 bases are a match to TRBD2. V lost 1 base to trimming and J lost 9 bases; unmatched junction nucleotides: 8. Germline V lookup: CDR1 SGHRS, CDR2 YFSETQ. This CDR3 has 15 residues. The CDR3 reads CASSLQLAGNGEQFF. CDR3 in DNA: TGCGCCAGCAGCTTGCAACTAGCGGGTAATGGTGAGCAGTTCTTC.

This clone turned up a few times. V is TRBV7-9 and J is TRBJ2-7, with D maybe TRBD2 (6 bases). CDR1 is SEHNR and CDR2 is FQNEAQ in the germline V gene (reference sequence). V lost 4 bases to trimming and J lost 3 bases, with 10 bases between them. This CDR3 is 13 amino acids long. Here the CDR3 reads CASSSEDYYEQYF. The DNA for the CDR3 is TGTGCCAGCAGCTCTGAGGACTACTACGAGCAGTACTTC.

In its sample, this clone was seen once. V is TRBV9 and J is TRBJ1-2; D ambiguous. The CDR3 is made up of 13 amino acids. V shed 4 bases and J shed 5 bases, with 12 bases lying between them. In germline, CDR1 is SGDLS, CDR2 YYNGEE. The CDR3, as DNA: TGTGCCAGCAGCCCGGACGGAGGGTATGGCTACACCTTC. Its translation: CASSPDGGYGYTF.

This clone was counted between two and nine times. The V gene is TRBV4-2, the J gene TRBJ1-3, with a possible D match to TRBD1 (5 bases). Germline V gene sequence: CDR1 LGHNA, CDR2 YNFKEQ. CDR3 length: 16 residues. V lost 1 base and J lost 0, with 10 bases in between. The CDR3 here is CASSQGQYFSGNTIYF. The CDR3 DNA is TGTGCCAGCAGCCAAGGACAGTATTTCTCTGGAAACACCATATATTTT.

The CDR3 nucleotides are TGCGCCAGCAGCTTCACGGACAGGGAGGCCCACGAGCAGTACTTC. Translated, it gives CASSFTDREAHEQYF. V is TRBV5-1 and J is TRBJ2-7, with 8 bases that match TRBD1. With V trimmed by 2 bases and J by 5 bases, 9 bases remained unmatched. The germline V gene has CDR1 SGHRS and CDR2 YFSETQ. The CDR3 sequence is 15 residues long.